The 13 T cell receptor beta chains given below trace back to one sample, sequenced in a study of T cells in Graves' hyperthyroidism and ophthalmopathy. Amplification targeted TCR beta CDR3 regions from RNA transcripts. HTBI primers were the set used in a first-round RT-PCR of the TCR CDR3. TCRdb called the multiplex PCR reads again in MiXCR, with one record for every CDR3 protein. The table records about 260,000 distinct CDR3 sequences, roughly 15% of them present only once. Material: blood. These receptors were collected from a woman between 18 and 29 years old with Graves' ophthalmopathy.

This chain uses TRBV20-1 with TRBJ1-6; no firm D call. The CDR3 runs to 15 residues. Germline V gene sequence: CDR1 DFQATT, CDR2 SNEGSKA (reference sequence). The ends were cut back, 4 bases at V and 7 bases at J, with 17 bases in the middle. The CDR3, as DNA: TGCAGTGCTAACCGGGATTATGGGCGCAATTCACCCCTCCACTTT. It codes for CSANRDYGRNSPLHF.

There are many counts of this clonotype. The chain uses TRBV27 and TRBJ1-4; the match to TRBD1 covers 8 bases. The CDR3 is made up of 15 amino acids. With V trimmed by 3 bases and J by 5 bases, 5 bases remained unmatched. Germline V gene data show CDR1 as MNHEY and CDR2 as SMNVEV (reference sequence). Written as DNA, the CDR3 is TGTGCCAGCAGTTTGTGGGCAGGGGGCAATGAAAAACTGTTTTTT. Amino acid sequence: CASSLWAGGNEKLFF.

This clonotype was counted many times. This sequence joins TRBV20-1 and TRBJ2-1, with TRBD2 as a possible D gene (6 bases). The V end was cut by 3 bases, the J end by 5 bases, with 11 bases between. The CDR3 spans 13 residues. Germline CDR1 and CDR2: DFQATT and SNEGSKA (reference sequence). CDR3 region: CSASGRPNNEQFF. CDR3 nucleotides: TGCAGTGCTAGCGGGAGACCCAACAATGAGCAGTTCTTC.

Remarks on this clonotype: One junction end does not reproduce the germline sequence, and a read error may be involved. This chain connects TRBV6-1 to TRBJ1-2, with TRBD1 identical over 7 bases. CDR3 size: 11 residues. Germline loops: CDR1 MNHNS, CDR2 SASEGT. The CDR3 DNA is TGTGCCAGCCGTGACAGGGATGGCTACACCTTC. Translating gives CASRDRDGYTF.

About this clonotype itself: This may be a read error, as it is one base from a much larger clone. This chain links TRBV6-2 or TRBV6-3 with TRBJ1-2; D unresolved. The CDR3 runs to 12 residues. CDR1 and CDR2 (germline): MNHEY, SVGEGT. V lost 10 bases, J lost 6 bases, and 15 bases lay in between. The DNA of the CDR3 is TGTGCCAACCGAGGACGGCAGGATGGCTACACCTTC. Its protein is CANRGRQDGYTF.

This clonotype was counted at least ten times. The chain has TRBV11-2 and TRBJ2-2, with 9 bases that match TRBD2. This CDR3 spans 17 amino acids. J was trimmed by 3 bases and V by 1 base; bases with no gene match: 6. Germline V gene sequence: CDR1 SGHAT, CDR2 FQNNGV. CDR3 sequence: CASSLVRAGGHTGELFF. CDR3 nucleotide sequence: TGTGCCAGCAGCTTAGTACGAGCGGGAGGACACACCGGGGAGCTGTTTTTT.

This clonotype was detected ten times or more. The chain joins TRBV5-1 to TRBJ2-7, with D perhaps TRBD1 or TRBD2 (5 bases each). This CDR3 has 14 amino acids. Germline CDR1 SGHRS, CDR2 YFSETQ. V was cut by 0 bases and J by 2 bases, with 9 bases left in between. The CDR3 loop reads CASSLAGHTYEQYF. DNA of the CDR3: TGCGCCAGCAGCTTGGCGGGGCACACCTACGAGCAGTACTTC.

This clonotype was counted ten times or more. The genes are TRBV28 and TRBJ1-2, with D unresolved. The germline V and J ends were trimmed by 6 bases and 5 bases, with 7 bases remaining between them. This CDR3 is built from 11 residues. CDR1 and CDR2 from the germline V gene are MDHEN and SYDVKM. For the CDR3, the DNA is TGTGCCAGCAGCTATGGTTATGGCTACACCTTC. This translates into CASSYGYGYTF.

The chain couples TRBV9 to TRBJ2-7; D is undetermined. Trimming pared 4 bases from V and 2 bases from J, leaving 16 bases between. The length of the CDR3 is 15 residues. Germline-derived CDR1 and CDR2 are SGDLS and YYNGEE. CDR3 sequence (DNA): TGTGCCAGCAGCAGAAGATCAGGCGGCCCCTACGAGCAGTACTTC. The encoded protein is CASSRRSGGPYEQYF.

This clonotype was counted ten times or more. The gene calls are TRBV20-1 and TRBJ1-1, with D unresolved. The V end lost 6 bases, the J end lost 3 bases, and 11 bases lay between the germline ends. CDR3 length: 12 amino acids. Germline-derived CDR1 and CDR2 are DFQATT and SNEGSKA (reference sequence). CDR3 in amino acids: CSAPKRDTEAFF. The DNA for the CDR3 is TGCAGTGCCCCTAAGAGGGACACTGAAGCTTTCTTT.

This clonotype appeared a single time. This sequence joins TRBV7-2 and TRBJ1-2; 9 bases align to TRBD1. The V and J ends lost 5 bases and 8 bases, in that order; junction bases with no gene match: 3. Germline CDR1 reads SGHTA; CDR2 reads FQGNSA. The CDR3 extends over 12 amino acids. The CDR3 loop reads CASSRTGAGYTF. The CDR3 nucleotides are TGTGCCAGCAGCCGGACAGGGGCCGGCTACACCTTC.

This clonotype was observed at least ten times. The chain is built from TRBV3-1 and TRBJ2-3, with TRBD2 matching 7 bases. The V and J ends lost 0 bases and 1 base, in that order; junction bases with no gene match: 1. Germline V lookup: CDR1 LGHDT, CDR2 YNNKEL (reference sequence). CDR3 size: 15 residues. The CDR3 loop is CASSQDGGGTDTQYF. The CDR3 DNA reads TGTGCCAGCAGCCAAGATGGGGGGGGCACAGATACGCAGTATTTT.

Only a few counts were recorded for this clonotype. The V and J genes are TRBV20-1 and TRBJ2-2, with unresolved D. Germline-derived CDR1 and CDR2 are DFQATT and SNEGSKA (reference sequence). The CDR3 is 14 amino acids. V dropped 2 bases and J dropped 2 bases, with 9 bases sitting between them. The CDR3 DNA reads TGCAGTGCTAGACCCAGAATTAACACCGGGGAGCTGTTTTTT. Its translation is CSARPRINTGELFF.